This T cell receptor (beta chain) was recovered during a study of shared clonotypes between healthy human individuals. Study conclusions and caveats: The expectation was that sequencing depth would affect clonotype sharing among donors.

Assay runs were performed at deep level. Assay used: immunoSEQ multiplex PCR; TCRdb lists only in-frame clones, some missing. The sample lists over a million clones; around three quarters were seen once. This CDR3 is 14 amino acids long. The V and J ends lost 0 bases and 8 bases respectively, with 13 bases between them. Looked up from germline, CDR1 is LGHNA and CDR2 is YSLEER. This clone was detected once. Its antigen is not identified. The sequence came from a man between 18 and 29 years old in good health. Some clones in this sample may be carry-over from other donors' samples. The sample comprised memory CD4+ T cells from PBMCs. Subset here: CD45RA-negative fraction. The chain combines TRBV4-3 with TRBJ1-2, with D uncertain. The CDR3 sequence is CASSQDEARPGYTF. CDR3 DNA sequence: TGCGCCAGCAGCCAAGATGAAGCACGGCCAGGCTACACCTTC.